This T cell receptor (beta chain) was identified during a study of blood T cells in healthy people across ages. Study-wide results and caveats: Higher diversity and more naive CD4+ cells were features of long-lived donors, compared to aged donors.

The authors ran a second PCR of 7 to 11 cycles using a sample-barcoded 5' primer and a J-beta primer mix. TCRdb independently ran MiXCR on the 5' RACE reads; one entry per CDR3 protein. The sample contains 380,000 or so distinct CDR3 sequences, roughly half of which appear only once. As for this clonotype: The antigen is undetermined.

Healthy Russian Caucasian donors spanned ages about 6 to 100 years. The sample taken for sequencing was blood. This sequence was found in a man between 60 and 70 years old in good health.

DNA for the CDR3: TGTGCCAGCAGCTTGGGGGCCGGACTATTCGATGAGCAGTACTTC. This gives the protein CASSLGAGLFDEQYF. V is TRBV11-1 and J is TRBJ2-5; D assignment may be TRBD1 or TRBD2 (6 bases each). Trimming shortened V by 3 bases and J by 11 bases, and 22 bases separated the two germline ends. There are 15 residues in the CDR3. Germline V gene sequence: CDR1 SGHAT, CDR2 FQDESV (reference sequence).